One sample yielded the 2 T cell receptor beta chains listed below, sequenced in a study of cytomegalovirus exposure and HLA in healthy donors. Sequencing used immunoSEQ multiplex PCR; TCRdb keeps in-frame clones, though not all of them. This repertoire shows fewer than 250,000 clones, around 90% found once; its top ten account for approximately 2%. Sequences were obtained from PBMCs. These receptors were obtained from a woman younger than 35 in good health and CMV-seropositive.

The CDR3 DNA reads as TGTGCCATCAGTGAACAGGGGAACACTGAAGCTTTCTTT. Translation gives CAISEQGNTEAFF. The chain employs TRBV10-3 and TRBJ1-1; perhaps TRBD1 as D (6 bases). This CDR3 spans 13 amino acids. Germline V gene data show CDR1 as ENHRY and CDR2 as SYGVKD. V dropped 3 bases and J dropped 1 base, with 6 bases sitting between them.

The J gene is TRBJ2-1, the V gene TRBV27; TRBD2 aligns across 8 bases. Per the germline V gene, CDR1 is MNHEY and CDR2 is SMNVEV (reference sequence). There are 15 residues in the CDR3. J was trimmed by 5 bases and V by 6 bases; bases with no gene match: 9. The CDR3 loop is CASRPTGTSHNEQFF. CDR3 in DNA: TGTGCCAGCAGGCCTACCGGGACTAGTCACAATGAGCAGTTCTTC.